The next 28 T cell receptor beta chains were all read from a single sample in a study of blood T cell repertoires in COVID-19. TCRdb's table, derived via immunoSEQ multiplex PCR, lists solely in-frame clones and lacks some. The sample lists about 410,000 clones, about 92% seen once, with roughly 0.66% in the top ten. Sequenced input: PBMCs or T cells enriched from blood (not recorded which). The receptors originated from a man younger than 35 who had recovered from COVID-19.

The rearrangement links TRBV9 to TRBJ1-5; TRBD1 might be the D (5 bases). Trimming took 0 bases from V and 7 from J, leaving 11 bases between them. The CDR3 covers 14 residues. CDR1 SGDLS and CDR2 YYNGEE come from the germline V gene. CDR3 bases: TGTGCCAGCAGCGTAGGCATTCAGGGACAGCCCCAGCATTTT. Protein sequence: CASSVGIQGQPQHF.

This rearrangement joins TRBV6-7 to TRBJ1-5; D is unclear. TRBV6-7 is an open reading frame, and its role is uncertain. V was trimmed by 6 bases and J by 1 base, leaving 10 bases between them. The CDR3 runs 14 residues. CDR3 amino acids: CASRVMESNQPQHF. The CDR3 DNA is TGTGCCAGCAGGGTGATGGAGAGCAATCAGCCCCAGCATTTT.

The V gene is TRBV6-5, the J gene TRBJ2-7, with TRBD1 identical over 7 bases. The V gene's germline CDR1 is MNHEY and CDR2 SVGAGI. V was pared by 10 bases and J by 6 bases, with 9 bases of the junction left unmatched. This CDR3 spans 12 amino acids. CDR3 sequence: CATGGGLGEQYF. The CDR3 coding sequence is TGTGCCACAGGGGGTGGATTGGGCGAGCAGTACTTC.

The DNA for the CDR3 is TGCGCCAGCAGCTTGGATGGGGCGAAAAATTCACCCCTCCACTTT. Amino acid sequence: CASSLDGAKNSPLHF. The genes are TRBV5-1 and TRBJ1-6; possible D gene TRBD1, 5 bases. The V gene's germline CDR1 is SGHRS and CDR2 YFSETQ. Deletions cut 0 bases from V and 7 bases from J, with 11 bases between. The CDR3 has 15 amino acids.

The CDR3 DNA follows: TGTGCCAGCTCACCCTCCGGGAGAGATTCACCCCTCCACTTT. It yields the protein CASSPSGRDSPLHF. V gene TRBV18 combines with J gene TRBJ1-6; D not resolved. Germline V gene sequence: CDR1 KGHSH, CDR2 LQKENI. CDR3 length: 14 residues. V lost 3 bases and J 8 bases, leaving 11 bases between the germline ends.

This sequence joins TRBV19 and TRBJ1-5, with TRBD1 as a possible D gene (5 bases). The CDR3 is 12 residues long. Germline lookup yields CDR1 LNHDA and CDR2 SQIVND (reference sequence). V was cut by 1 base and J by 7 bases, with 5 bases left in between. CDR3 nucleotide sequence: TGTGCCAGTAGTATAGGGACACAGCCCCAGCATTTT. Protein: CASSIGTQPQHF.

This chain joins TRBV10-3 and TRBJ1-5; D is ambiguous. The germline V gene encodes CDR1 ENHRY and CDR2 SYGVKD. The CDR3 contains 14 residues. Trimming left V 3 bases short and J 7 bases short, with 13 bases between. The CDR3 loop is CAISDVLEDQPQHF. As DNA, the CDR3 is TGTGCCATCAGTGACGTGTTGGAGGACCAGCCCCAGCATTTT.

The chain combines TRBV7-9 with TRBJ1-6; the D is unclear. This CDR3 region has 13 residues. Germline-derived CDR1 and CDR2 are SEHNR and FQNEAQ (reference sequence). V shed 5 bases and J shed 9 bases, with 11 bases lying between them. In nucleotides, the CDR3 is TGTGCCAGCAGCCCCGACTCTAGTTCACCCCTCCACTTT. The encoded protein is CASSPDSSSPLHF.

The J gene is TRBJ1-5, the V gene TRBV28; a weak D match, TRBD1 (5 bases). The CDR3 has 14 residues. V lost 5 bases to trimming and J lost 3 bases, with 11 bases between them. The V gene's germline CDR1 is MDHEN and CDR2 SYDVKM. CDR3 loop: CASSLGGTNQPQHF. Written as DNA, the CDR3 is TGTGCCAGCAGTCTTGGAGGGACCAATCAGCCCCAGCATTTT.

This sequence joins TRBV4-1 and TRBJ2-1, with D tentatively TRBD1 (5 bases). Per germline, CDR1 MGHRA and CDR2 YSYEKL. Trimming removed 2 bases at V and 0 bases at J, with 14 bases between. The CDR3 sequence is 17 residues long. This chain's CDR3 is CASSQQFSTVSYNEQFF. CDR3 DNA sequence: TGCGCCAGCAGCCAACAGTTCTCGACAGTCTCCTACAATGAGCAGTTCTTC.

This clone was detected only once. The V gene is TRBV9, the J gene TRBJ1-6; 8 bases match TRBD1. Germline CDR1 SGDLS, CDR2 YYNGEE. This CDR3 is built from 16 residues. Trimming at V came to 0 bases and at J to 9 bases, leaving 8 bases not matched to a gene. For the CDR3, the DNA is TGTGCCAGCAGCGTAGATCCAGACAGGGGTGGTTCACCCCTCCACTTT. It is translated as CASSVDPDRGGSPLHF.

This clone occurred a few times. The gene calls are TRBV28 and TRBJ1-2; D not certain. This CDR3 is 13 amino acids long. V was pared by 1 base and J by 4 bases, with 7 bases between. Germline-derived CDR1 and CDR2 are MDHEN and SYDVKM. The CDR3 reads CASSLSGSYGYTF. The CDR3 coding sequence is TGTGCCAGCAGTTTATCGGGGAGCTATGGCTACACCTTC.

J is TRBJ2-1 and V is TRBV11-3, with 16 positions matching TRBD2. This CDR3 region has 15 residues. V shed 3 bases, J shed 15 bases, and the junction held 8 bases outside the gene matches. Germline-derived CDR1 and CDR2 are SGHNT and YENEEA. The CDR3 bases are TGTGCCAGCAGCTTCGGGACTAGCGGGGGGGCCGGTATGTTCTTC. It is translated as CASSFGTSGGAGMFF.

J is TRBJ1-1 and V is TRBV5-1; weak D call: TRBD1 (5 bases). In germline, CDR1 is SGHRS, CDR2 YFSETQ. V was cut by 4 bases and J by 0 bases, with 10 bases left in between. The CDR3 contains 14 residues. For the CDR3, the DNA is TGCGCCAGCAGCCTCAGGGACTTGAACACTGAAGCTTTCTTT. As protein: CASSLRDLNTEAFF.

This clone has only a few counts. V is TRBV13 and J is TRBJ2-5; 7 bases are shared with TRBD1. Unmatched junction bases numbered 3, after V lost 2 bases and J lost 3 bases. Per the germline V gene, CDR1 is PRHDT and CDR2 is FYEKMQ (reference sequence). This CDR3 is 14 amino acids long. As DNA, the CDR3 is TGTGCCAGCAGCTTACGGACAGGTGAAGAGACCCAGTACTTC. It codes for CASSLRTGEETQYF.

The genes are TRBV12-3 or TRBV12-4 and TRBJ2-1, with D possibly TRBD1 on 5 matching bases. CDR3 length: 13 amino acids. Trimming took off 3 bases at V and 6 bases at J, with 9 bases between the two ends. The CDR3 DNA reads TGTGCCAGCAGTTTTTTCCAGGGCAATGAGCAGTTCTTC. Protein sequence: CASSFFQGNEQFF.

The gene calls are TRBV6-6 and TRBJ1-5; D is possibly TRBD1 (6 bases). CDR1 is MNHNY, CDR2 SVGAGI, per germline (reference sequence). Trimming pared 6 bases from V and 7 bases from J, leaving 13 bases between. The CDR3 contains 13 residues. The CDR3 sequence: CASSASGVQPQHF. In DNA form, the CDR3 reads TGTGCCAGCAGCGCCTCAGGGGTACAGCCCCAGCATTTT.

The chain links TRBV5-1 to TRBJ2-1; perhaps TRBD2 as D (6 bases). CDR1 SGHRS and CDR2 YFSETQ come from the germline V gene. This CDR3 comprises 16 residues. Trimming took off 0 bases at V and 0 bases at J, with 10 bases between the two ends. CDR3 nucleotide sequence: TGCGCCAGCAGCTTGGTGCGGGGTAGCTCCTACAATGAGCAGTTCTTC. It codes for CASSLVRGSSYNEQFF.

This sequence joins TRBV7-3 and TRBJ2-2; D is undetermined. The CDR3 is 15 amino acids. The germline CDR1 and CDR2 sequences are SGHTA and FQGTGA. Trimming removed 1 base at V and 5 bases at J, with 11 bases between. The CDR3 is CASSLNRGGTGELFF. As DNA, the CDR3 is TGTGCCAGCAGCTTAAACCGCGGTGGGACCGGGGAGCTGTTTTTT.

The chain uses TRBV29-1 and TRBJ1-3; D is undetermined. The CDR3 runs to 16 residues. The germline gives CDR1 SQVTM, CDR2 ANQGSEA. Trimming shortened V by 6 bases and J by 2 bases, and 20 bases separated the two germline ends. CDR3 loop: CSVESRGESAGNTIYF. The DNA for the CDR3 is TGCAGCGTGGAATCCCGCGGGGAGAGCGCTGGAAACACCATATATTTT.

Written as DNA, the CDR3 is TGCGCCAGCAGCCCGGGGACAGGGGGAATGGCTTTCTTT. This codes for CASSPGTGGMAFF. The rearrangement uses TRBV5-1 and TRBJ1-1; 11 positions agree with TRBD1. CDR1 is SGHRS and CDR2 is YFSETQ in the germline V gene. After removal of 4 bases from V and 11 bases from J, the junction contained 7 bases not matched to a gene. CDR3 length equals 13 residues.

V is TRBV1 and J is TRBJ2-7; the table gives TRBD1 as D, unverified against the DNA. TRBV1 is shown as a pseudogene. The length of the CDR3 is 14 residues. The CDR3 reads CTSSQEGPSYEQYF. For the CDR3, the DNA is TGCACCAGCAGCCAAGAGGGCCCTTCCTACGAGCAGTACTTC.

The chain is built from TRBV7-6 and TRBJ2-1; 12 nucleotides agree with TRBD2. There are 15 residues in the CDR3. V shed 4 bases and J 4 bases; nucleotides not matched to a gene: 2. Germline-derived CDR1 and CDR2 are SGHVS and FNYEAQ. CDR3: CASSSGLAGYNEQFF. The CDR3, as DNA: TGTGCCAGCAGCTCTGGACTAGCGGGATACAATGAGCAGTTCTTC.

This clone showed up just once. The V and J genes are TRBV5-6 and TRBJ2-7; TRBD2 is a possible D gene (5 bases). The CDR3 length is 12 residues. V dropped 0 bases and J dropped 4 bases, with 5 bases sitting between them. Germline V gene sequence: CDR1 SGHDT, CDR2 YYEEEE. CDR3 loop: CASSLGEYEQYF. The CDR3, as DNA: TGTGCCAGCAGCTTGGGGGAGTACGAGCAGTACTTC.

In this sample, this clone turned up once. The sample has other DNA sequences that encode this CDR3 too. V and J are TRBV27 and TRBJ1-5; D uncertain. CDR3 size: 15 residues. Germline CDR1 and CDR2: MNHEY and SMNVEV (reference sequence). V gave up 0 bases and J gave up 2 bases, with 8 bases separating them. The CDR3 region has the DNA TGTGCCAGCAGTTTATCGCGAGGTGGCAATCAGCCCCAGCATTTT. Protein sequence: CASSLSRGGNQPQHF.

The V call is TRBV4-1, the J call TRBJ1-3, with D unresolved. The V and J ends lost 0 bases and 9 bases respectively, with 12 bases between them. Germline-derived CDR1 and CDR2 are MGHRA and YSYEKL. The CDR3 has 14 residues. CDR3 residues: CASSQDRMTSTIYF. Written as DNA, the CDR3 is TGCGCCAGCAGCCAAGACCGAATGACAAGCACCATATATTTT.

This chain's CDR3 is CASSHSMNTEAFF. The CDR3 nucleotides read TGCGCCAGCAGCCATTCAATGAACACTGAAGCTTTCTTT. The J gene is TRBJ1-1, the V gene TRBV10-1; D remains ambiguous. Germline CDR1 reads WNHNN; CDR2 reads SYGVQD (reference sequence). This CDR3 region has 13 residues. The V end was cut by 6 bases, the J end by 0 bases, with 8 bases between.

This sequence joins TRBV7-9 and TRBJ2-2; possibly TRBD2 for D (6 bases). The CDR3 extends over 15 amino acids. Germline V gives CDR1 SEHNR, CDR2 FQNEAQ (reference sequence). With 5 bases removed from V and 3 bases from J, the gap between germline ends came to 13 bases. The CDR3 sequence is CASSPPREDTGELFF. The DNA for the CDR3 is TGTGCCAGCAGCCCACCCAGGGAGGACACCGGGGAGCTGTTTTTT.